These 13 T cell receptor beta chains share one sample of origin, sequenced in a study of breast tumors, draining lymph nodes, adjacent tissues. Axillary draining lymph nodes of breast cancer patients supplied the node samples. TCRdb ran MiXCR on the multiplex PCR reads and lists one entry per CDR3 protein. The sample lists approximately 230,000 distinct CDR3 sequences; nearly 35% were seen once. The sample comprised axillary lymph node tissue. The receptors stem from a female donor with breast cancer. Some clones in this sample may be carry-over from other donors' samples.

There are many counts of this clonotype. The V and J genes are TRBV11-3 and TRBJ2-7; perhaps TRBD2 as D (5 bases). This CDR3 spans 14 amino acids. CDR1 is SGHNT and CDR2 is YENEEA in the germline V gene. Trimming took off 6 bases at V and 1 base at J, with 13 bases between the two ends. The CDR3 protein is CASRSHPGSYEQYF. DNA of the CDR3: TGTGCCAGCAGATCGCACCCGGGGTCCTACGAGCAGTACTTC.

The sample holds many counts of this clonotype. The rearrangement joins TRBV5-1 to TRBJ1-4, with D hard to call. Trimming took off 4 bases at V and 0 bases at J, with 7 bases between the two ends. The CDR3 is 14 residues long. Germline V gene sequence: CDR1 SGHRS, CDR2 YFSETQ. CDR3 region: CASSPRATNEKLFF. The CDR3 nucleotides are TGCGCCAGCAGCCCTAGAGCAACTAATGAAAAACTGTTTTTT.

There are many counts of this clonotype. The chain combines TRBV18 with TRBJ1-5; D possibly corresponds to TRBD1 (5 bases). V was trimmed by 2 bases and J by 7 bases, leaving 6 bases between them. The germline gives CDR1 KGHSH, CDR2 LQKENI. The CDR3 spans 12 residues. CDR3 residues: CASSPGGQPQHF. CDR3 in DNA: TGTGCCAGCTCACCAGGGGGGCAGCCCCAGCATTTT.

This clonotype appeared many times. The V gene is TRBV19, the J gene TRBJ1-5, with 7 bases that match TRBD1. Germline V CDR1 and CDR2: LNHDA, SQIVND (reference sequence). The V gene end was trimmed by 7 bases and the J gene end by 5 bases; junction bases not matched to a gene: 8. The CDR3 extends over 14 amino acids. CDR3 in amino acids: CASTRSDRHQPQHF. CDR3 nucleotide sequence: TGTGCCAGTACCCGATCGGACAGGCATCAGCCCCAGCATTTT.

This chain uses TRBV2 with TRBJ2-5; D possibly corresponds to TRBD1 (6 bases). CDR3 length: 15 residues. Looked up from germline, CDR1 is SNHLY and CDR2 is FYNNEI. The V gene lost 9 bases and the J gene lost 9 bases, with 26 bases spanning the gap. The CDR3 reads CASRAGTRADQPQYF. The DNA of the CDR3 is TGTGCCAGTAGGGCCGGGACAAGGGCGGACCAGCCCCAGTACTTC.

As regards this clonotype: Since the CDR3 does not end with the conserved phenylalanine or tryptophan, this likely comes from a read error. This chain links TRBV7-7 with TRBJ2-7, with TRBD2 matching 7 bases. Germline V gene sequence: CDR1 SSHAT, CDR2 FNYEAQ (reference sequence). The CDR3 contains 15 residues. The CDR3 bases are TGTGCTAGCAGCCCCGGGCGGGAGATTTCCTACGAGCAGTACCTC. Translated, it gives CASSPGREISYEQYL.

At least ten counts were recorded for this clonotype. The chain joins TRBV29-1 to TRBJ2-1; no reliable D call. The CDR3 length is 14 residues. CDR1 is SQVTM and CDR2 is ANQGSEA in the germline V gene. Between the trimmed V and J ends, which lost 8 bases and 0 bases, there was a span of 14 bases. The CDR3 loop reads CSIPEPSSYNEQFF. The CDR3 DNA sequence: TGCAGCATACCCGAGCCCAGCTCCTACAATGAGCAGTTCTTC.

The chain has TRBV19 and TRBJ1-1, with TRBD1 as a possible D gene (5 bases). The ends were cut back, 3 bases at V and 7 bases at J, with 12 bases in the middle. The germline CDR1 and CDR2 sequences are LNHDA and SQIVND (reference sequence). This CDR3 is 13 amino acids long. The CDR3 here is CASSMVGAVEAFF. CDR3 bases: TGTGCCAGTAGTATGGTTGGGGCAGTTGAAGCTTTCTTT. Variable domain in full (rest from reference TRBV19 and TRBJ1-1): DGGITQSPKYLFRKEGQNVTLSCEQNLNHDAMYWYRQDPGQGLRLIYYSQIVNDFQKGDIAEGYSVSREKKESFPLTVTSAQKNPTAFYLCASSMVGAVEAFFGQGTRLTVV.

V usage is TRBV11-2 and J usage is TRBJ1-3; D remains ambiguous. CDR1 and CDR2 from the germline V gene are SGHAT and FQNNGV. The length of the CDR3 is 14 residues. V lost 5 bases and J lost 4, with 12 bases in between. CDR3 DNA sequence: TGTGCCAGCAGCCTCAGGACCGGCGGAAACACCATATATTTT. This sequence encodes CASSLRTGGNTIYF.

This clonotype was detected a few times. Compared with germline, one end of the junction differs, possibly owing to a read error. The chain couples TRBV5-1 to TRBJ2-5; no firm D call. The CDR3 spans 12 residues. CDR1 is SGHRS and CDR2 is YFSETQ in the germline V gene. This CDR3 reads CASSRAQETHYF. CDR3 sequence (DNA): TGCGCCAGCAGCCGGGCACAAGAGACCCACTACTTC. Supplemented by reference TRBV5-1 and TRBJ2-5, the full variable domain reads KAGVTQTPRYLIKTRGQQVTLSCSPISGHRSVSWYQQTPGQGLQFLFEYFSETQRNKGNFPGRFSGRQFSNSRSEMNVSTLELGDSALYLCASSRAQETHYFGPGTRLLVL.

This clonotype was counted between two and nine times. This chain links TRBV6-6 with TRBJ2-2, with TRBD2 identical over 8 bases. Germline V lookup: CDR1 MNHNY, CDR2 SVGAGI (reference sequence). With 2 bases clipped from V and 3 bases from J, the junction kept 8 bases outside the gene matches. The CDR3 contains 17 residues. CDR3 bases: TGTGCCAGCAGTTACCCGGCTAGCGGGTTGGACACCGGGGAGCTGTTTTTT. Translated, it gives CASSYPASGLDTGELFF.

This chain uses TRBV7-9 with TRBJ1-6, with 9 bases fitting TRBD1. Per germline, CDR1 SEHNR and CDR2 FQNEAQ (reference sequence). The V and J ends lost 5 bases and 5 bases, in that order; junction bases with no gene match: 4. CDR3 length equals 15 residues. CDR3 residues: CASSLRDRDNSPLHF. The CDR3 DNA follows: TGTGCCAGCAGCCTCCGGGACAGGGATAATTCACCCCTCCACTTT.

This clonotype has at least ten counts. J is TRBJ2-3 and V is TRBV7-6, with 9 bases that match TRBD2. Germline V lookup: CDR1 SGHVS, CDR2 FNYEAQ. The CDR3 sequence is 17 residues long. V was pared by 1 base and J by 4 bases, with 9 bases of the junction left unmatched. CDR3: CASSLGAGTSIADTQYF. The DNA for the CDR3 is TGTGCCAGCAGCTTAGGGGCCGGGACTAGCATCGCAGATACGCAGTATTTT.